In its sample, the clone carrying this T cell receptor beta chain was seen a few times. The entry originates in a study of technical replicates of blood from several donors. Clones were sequenced by immunoSEQ multiplex PCR, and TCRdb holds only the in-frame ones, with some missing. Here the sample spans 85,000 to 100,000 clones, approximately 95% being singletons. V was shortened by 5 bases and J by 0 bases, with 14 bases between the two germline ends. CDR3 length: 16 amino acids. Germline V gene sequence: CDR1 SGHVS, CDR2 FNYEAQ. The J gene is TRBJ2-4, the V gene TRBV7-6; the D is unclear. Sequencing was done on a sample of T cells isolated from PBMCs. This sequence originates from a human donor in good health. CDR3 DNA: TGTGCCAGCAGCCCCCGCTTGAGTCTAGCCAAAAACATTCAGTACTTC. This encodes CASSPRLSLAKNIQYF.